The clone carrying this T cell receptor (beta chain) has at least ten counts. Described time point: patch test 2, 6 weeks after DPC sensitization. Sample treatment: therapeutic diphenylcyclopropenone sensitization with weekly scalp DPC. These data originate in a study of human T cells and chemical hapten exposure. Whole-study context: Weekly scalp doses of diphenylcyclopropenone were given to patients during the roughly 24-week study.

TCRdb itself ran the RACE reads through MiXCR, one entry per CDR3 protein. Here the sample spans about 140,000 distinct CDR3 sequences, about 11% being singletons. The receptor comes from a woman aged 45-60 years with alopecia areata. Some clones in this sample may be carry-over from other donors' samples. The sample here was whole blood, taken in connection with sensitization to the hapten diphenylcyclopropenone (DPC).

In nucleotides, the CDR3 is TGCGCCAGCAGTCCACAGGGAAGAACGCAGTATTTT. Translated, it gives CASSPQGRTQYF. V and J are TRBV10-2 and TRBJ2-3, with D possibly TRBD1 on 6 matching bases. Germline assignment: CDR1 WSHSY and CDR2 SAAADI. The CDR3 has 12 residues. V gave up 5 bases and J gave up 9 bases, with 12 bases separating them.